The rows below give T cell receptor beta chains drawn from one sample of a study of tumor-infiltrating lymphocytes in primary liver carcinoma. One entry per CDR3 protein results from TCRdb running MiXCR on the multiplex PCR reads. The sample has tens of thousands of distinct CDR3 sequences; 75% are singletons. The sequencing sample was made of tumor-adjacent normal liver tissue. The receptors here all came from a man aged 35 to 55 with primary liver carcinoma and hepatitis B virus infection. The CDR3 runs from the conserved cysteine through the conserved F or W. The order of the fields is clone size, D gene, V gene, J gene, CDR3 DNA, CDR3 protein. D genes are given only for firm matches. Clone size appears in some rows only: once, few, many, or a class for an expanded clone.

-	-	TRBV5-1	TRBJ2-7	TGCGCCAGCAGCTTATCAGGGGCCGTCGAGCAGTACTTC	CASSLSGAVEQYF
once	TRBD1	TRBV11-2	TRBJ2-4	TGTGCCAGCAGCTCCGGGACAGGGGATAGCGTTCAGCACTTC	CASSSGTGDSVQHF
-	TRBD2	TRBV11-2	TRBJ2-5	TGTGCCTGCAGCTTAGAGTCTAGCGGAACTAGCGACTACTTC	CACSLESSGTSDYF
-	-	TRBV6-1	TRBJ2-7	TGTGCCAGCAGTGAAGGGGCCGGCGGTGGTAACGTGCACGAGCAGTACTTC	CASSEGAGGGNVHEQYF
-	-	TRBV28	TRBJ1-5	TGTGCCAGTATAATGACAGGCGCGAGTCAGCCCCAGAATTTT	CASIMTGASQPQNF
-	-	TRBV29-1	TRBJ1-1	TGCAGCGTTCGATTGGTCGCAACTGAAGCTTTCTTT	CSVRLVATEAFF
many	-	TRBV28	TRBJ2-4	TGTGCCAGCAGTACATACCGGGCCAAGGCCAAAAACATTCAGTACTTC	CASSTYRAKAKNIQYF
few	-	TRBV10-3	TRBJ1-2	TGTCCCATCAGTGAGTCGACGGGTAATGCTGGCTACACCTTC	CPISESTGNAGYTF
few	TRBD2	TRBV7-9	TRBJ2-1	TGTGCCAGCAGCTTATCTCTAGCGGGGTCCTACAATGAGCAGCTCTTC	CASSLSLAGSYNEQLF
-	TRBD2	TRBV4-1	TRBJ2-1	TGCGCCAGCAGTCAGGTTAACCTAGCGGGAGGAGGGAATGAGCACTTCTTC	CASSQVNLAGGGNEHFF
-	-	TRBV10-2	TRBJ2-7	TGCGCCAGCAGTGAGACCTACGAAGAGTACTTC	CASSETYEEYF
-	-	TRBV7-9	TRBJ2-2	TGCGCCAGCAGCTTAGTTCTTCAGGGTTGGACCGGGGAGCAGTTTTTT	CASSLVLQGWTGEQFF
-	-	TRBV5-1	TRBJ2-5	TGCGGCAGCTGTAGCGGCAACCAAGAGACCCGGTACTTC	CGSCSGNQETRYF
-	-	TRBV29-1	TRBJ1-1	TGTAGCGTTGGTGGCACACACACAGAGAACACTGATGCTCTCTTT	CSVGGTHTENTDALF
-	-	TRBV7-2	TRBJ2-7	TGTGCCAGCACCACAGGTTTCTACGAGCAGTACTTC	CASTTGFYEQYF
-	-	TRBV29-1	TRBJ2-7	TGCAGCGTTGAAGGGGGTCACGAGCAGTACTTC	CSVEGGHEQYF
-	TRBD1	TRBV28	TRBJ2-7	TGTGCAAGCAACACCGGGACAGATGTCTCCTACGAGCAGTACTTC	CASNTGTDVSYEQYF
-	-	TRBV6-5	TRBJ1-1	TGTGCCAGCACCCTCATATATCCTCAGAACACTGAAGCTTTCTTT	CASTLIYPQNTEAFF
-	-	TRBV29-1	TRBJ2-1	TGCAGCGGGGGCTCGGTGAGTGAGCAGTTCTTC	CSGGSVSEQFF
many	TRBD1	TRBV30	TRBJ2-7	TGTGCCTCCCCGGGACAGTCCCCCTACGAGCAGTACTTC	CASPGQSPYEQYF
-	TRBD2	TRBV29-1	TRBJ2-1	TGCAGCGTTGGACTAGCGGGAGTGCTCTACAATCAGCAGTTCTTC	CSVGLAGVLYNQQFF
many	-	TRBV28	TRBJ1-2	TGTGCCAGCAGTTTTGGGAAACAGGGTCATGGCTACACCTTC	CASSFGKQGHGYTF
-	-	TRBV4-1	TRBJ1-1	TGCGCCAGCAGACAAGAGCGAGAAGGGATGAACACTGAAGTTTTCTTT	CASRQEREGMNTEVFF
-	-	TRBV11-3	TRBJ2-1	TGTGCCAGCAGCTGGGGGCCGACCCACAATAAGCAATTCTTC	CASSWGPTHNKQFF
-	-	TRBV19	TRBJ2-5	TGTGCCAGTCGACAGGCCGGGGAGACCCACTACTTC	CASRQAGETHYF
-	-	TRBV13	TRBJ2-3	TGTGCAAGCAGCTTAGAACATCGCGAGGGAAGCACAGATACGCAGTATTTT	CASSLEHREGSTDTQYF
-	TRBD1	TRBV4-1	TRBJ2-1	TGCGCCGGCAGCCAACTTGGGGTAGGGGGCGGTTTGTATGAGCAGTTCTTC	CAGSQLGVGGGLYEQFF
-	-	TRBV6-5	TRBJ2-5	TGTGCCAGTAAGCTTAATCTCGACCAAGAGACCCAGTACTTC	CASKLNLDQETQYF
-	-	TRBV12-3/TRBV12-4	TRBJ1-6	TGTGCCAGCAGTCGGGTAGGGGAGTTAAATTCACCCCTCCACTTT	CASSRVGELNSPLHF
-	-	TRBV5-5	TRBJ1-1	TGTGCCAGCGGCCATGAGTGTGTGCGGTACACTGAAGCTTTCTTT	CASGHECVRYTEAFF
-	-	TRBV5-5	TRBJ1-1	TGTGCCAGCAACTTGGCCCTGAAGAACACTGAAGCTTTCTTT	CASNLALKNTEAFF
-	-	TRBV5-1	TRBJ1-1	TGCGCCAGCAGCTTGGACTCGGGGTCGAGCACAGAAGCTTTCTTT	CASSLDSGSSTEAFF
medium-sized	-	TRBV29-1	TRBJ2-7	TGCAGCGTGGCATACAGGCTGTCCGCCTACGAGCAGTACTTC	CSVAYRLSAYEQYF
-	-	TRBV29-1	TRBJ2-5	TGCAGCTGGAGACAGATCCGGCATGAGACCCAGTACTTC	CSWRQIRHETQYF
-	TRBD2	TRBV6-5	TRBJ2-3	TGTGCCAGCAACCCAGGACTAGTGAGAACAAATACGCAGTACTTT	CASNPGLVRTNTQYF
-	TRBD1	TRBV6-2/TRBV6-3	TRBJ2-7	TGTGCCAGCACTTCATTCGGGACAGCCTACGAGCAGTACTTC	CASTSFGTAYEQYF
-	-	TRBV28	TRBJ1-2	TGTACCAGCAGTTTGGGGCGCCCCGGCGGTGTTGATGGCTACACCTTC	CTSSLGRPGGVDGYTF
-	-	TRBV14	TRBJ2-1	TGTGCCAGCAGCCCGAGAGTTTTTGACAAAGAGCAGTTCTTC	CASSPRVFDKEQFF
few	-	TRBV27	TRBJ1-5	TGTGCCAGCAAACCCGGAGCGACTAAAAATCAGCCCCAGCATTTT	CASKPGATKNQPQHF
-	TRBD1	TRBV10-1	TRBJ2-2	TGCTCCTCCCAACAGGGGGAGAACACCGGGGAGCTGTTTTTT	CSSQQGENTGELFF
-	-	TRBV29-1	TRBJ2-5	TGCAGCGTTTCCGCCACAACAGTAAAAGAGACCCAGTACTTC	CSVSATTVKETQYF
-	-	TRBV5-6	TRBJ2-7	TGTGCCAGTAGCCCGGGACCGGGTACGACAGAGCAGTACTTC	CASSPGPGTTEQYF
-	-	TRBV29-1	TRBJ1-5	TGCAGCCTTGAAGATCGGGGGGATACGCAGCATTTT	CSLEDRGDTQHF
-	TRBD1	TRBV2	TRBJ1-1	TGTGCCAGCGGTGTGACAGGGAGGTCGATTGAAGCTTTCTTT	CASGVTGRSIEAFF
many	TRBD1	TRBV28	TRBJ1-1	TGTGCCAGCAGTTTGGACAGGGGAGTAACTGAAGCTTTCTTT	CASSLDRGVTEAFF